This T cell receptor beta chain is from a study of T cells in Graves' hyperthyroidism and ophthalmopathy. Whole-study context: Peripheral blood was collected at initial diagnosis, before any treatment. Whole-study findings and limits: Ophthalmopathy, as predicted by the model, came a median approximately 5.9 months after the prediction.

Criteria for exclusion of patients were uncontrolled infection, other autoimmune disease, pregnancy or lactation. Any symptoms of ophthalmopathy came after the first hyperthyroidism diagnosis, from which the blood sample dates. Researchers amplified the TCR beta CDR3 regions from RNA transcripts. A first-round RT-PCR of the TCR CDR3 used the HTBI primer set. TCRdb processed the multiplex PCR reads anew with MiXCR; each CDR3 protein has one entry. Of fewer than 200,000 distinct CDR3 sequences in the sample, 9.4% were seen once. This clonotype was found once. Its cognate antigen is unknown. This CDR3 is 16 amino acids long. Trimming at V came to 1 base and at J to 10 bases, leaving 10 bases not matched to a gene. CDR1 SGDLS and CDR2 YYNGEE come from the germline V gene.

This TCR was sampled from a woman between 18 and 30 years old with Graves' hyperthyroidism that later progressed to Graves' ophthalmopathy. The chain uses TRBV9 and TRBJ2-1; 11 nucleotides agree with TRBD2. The material sequenced was blood. In DNA form, the CDR3 reads TGTGCCAGCAGCGTAACTCCTAGCGGGGGGCCAGGGGAGCAGTTCTTC. Encoded protein: CASSVTPSGGPGEQFF.